A selection of T cell receptor beta chains follows, all from one sample in a study of response to subunit inactivated influenza vaccine. TCRdb reprocessed the RT-PCR reads via MiXCR and lists one record per CDR3 protein. The sample has under 550,000 distinct CDR3 sequences; more than 7% are singletons. Sequenced material: PBMCs from blood, taken roughly 24 months after vaccination. The source of these receptors is a man in his fifties or sixties who received an inactivated influenza vaccine. Each CDR3 is given with its conserved first and last residue. Fields, in order: J gene, D gene, clone size, V gene, CDR3 DNA, CDR3 protein. A D gene is named only where the DNA matches it firmly. Rows may omit the clone size; those that give it use once, few, many or a size class.

TRBJ2-7 TRBD1 many TRBV7-2 TGTGCCAGCAGCTTGGCCGGGACAGGGTACGAGCAGTACTTC CASSLAGTGYEQYF
TRBJ1-4 TRBD1 many TRBV7-2 TGTGCCAGCAGCCGAGACGACAGGGCTAATGAAAAACTGTTTTTT CASSRDDRANEKLFF
TRBJ2-3 TRBD2 many TRBV15 TGTGCCACCAGCCTAGCGGGCACAGATACGCAGTATTTT CATSLAGTDTQYF
TRBJ2-1 NA few TRBV18 TGTGCCAGCTCACCACTTTTTGGGGGCGATGAGCAGTTCTTC CASSPLFGGDEQFF
TRBJ2-2 TRBD2 few TRBV20-1 TGCAGTGCTAGAGGACTTGGACTAGAGAACACCGGGGAGCTGTTTTTT CSARGLGLENTGELFF
TRBJ2-2 NA many TRBV4-3 TGCGCCAGCAGCCAAGAGTCTACAGTCAATTTCGGGGAGCTGTTTTTT CASSQESTVNFGELFF
TRBJ2-3 NA few TRBV7-2 TGTGCCAGCAGCGGGGGATGGGGAGGTACAGATACGCAGTATTTT CASSGGWGGTDTQYF
TRBJ1-1 NA NA TRBV20-1 TGCAGTGCTAGTTGGGGTTCAAGGACTGAAGCTTTCTTT CSASWGSRTEAFF
TRBJ1-2 NA NA TRBV21-1 TGTGCCAGCATTCCGGTCCAAGGTTTAGGTATTGTCTATGGCTACACCTTC CASIPVQGLGIVYGYTF
TRBJ2-1 TRBD1 many TRBV5-1 TGCGCCAGCAGTTCCGGACAGGGGAGCAATGAGCAGTTCTTC CASSSGQGSNEQFF
TRBJ2-7 TRBD1 many TRBV10-3 TGTGCCATCAGCCTCAAGGACAGGGTCACCGAGCAGTACTTC CAISLKDRVTEQYF
TRBJ2-7 NA NA TRBV9 TGTGCCAGCAGCGTTGAGGGGTCAGCACCCTCCTACGAGCAGTACTTC CASSVEGSAPSYEQYF
TRBJ2-2 NA many TRBV4-3 TGCGCCAGCAGCCAAGATAACCCCAGGACCGGGGAGCTGTTTTTT CASSQDNPRTGELFF
TRBJ2-3 NA NA TRBV20-1 TGCAGTGCGGCCCCGGGACGTATAGATACGCAGTATTTT CSAAPGRIDTQYF
TRBJ2-1 TRBD2 few TRBV5-1 TGCGCCAGCAGCGGAGGACTAGCGGGAGGGAACACCTACAATGAGCAGTTCTTC CASSGGLAGGNTYNEQFF
TRBJ2-7 TRBD1 NA TRBV5-5 TGTGCCAGCAGCCCGGGACAGGGGACCCCGCAGAGCGAGCAGTACTTC CASSPGQGTPQSEQYF
TRBJ2-1 NA few TRBV4-2 TGTGCCAGCAGCCAAGATGTACACTTCTCCTACAATGAGCAGTTCTTC CASSQDVHFSYNEQFF
TRBJ2-1 NA few TRBV5-1 TGCGCCAGCAGCCCAACAACTAGCTCCTACAATGAGCAGTTCTTC CASSPTTSSYNEQFF
TRBJ2-4 TRBD1 many TRBV2 TGTGCCAGCAGTGAAGCGTACAATACAGGGGATCTAGCCAAAAACATTCAGTACTTC CASSEAYNTGDLAKNIQYF
TRBJ2-7 TRBD2 few TRBV7-2 TGTGCCAGCAGCATCGGGACTAGCGGGAGGCTTGCCGAGCAGTACTTC CASSIGTSGRLAEQYF
TRBJ2-7 TRBD1 few TRBV5-5 TGTGCCAGCAGCAAGACAGGGGTCTACGAGCAGTACTTC CASSKTGVYEQYF
TRBJ1-2 NA NA TRBV12-3/TRBV12-4 TGTGCCAGCAATCCTGGGACGGGCTATGGCTACACCTTC CASNPGTGYGYTF
TRBJ1-4 NA NA TRBV7-2 TGTGCCAGCAGCCAGCGGGAGAGAGAAAAACTGTTTTTT CASSQREREKLFF
TRBJ2-7 TRBD1 few TRBV7-2 TGTGCCAGCAGCTCGACAGGGGTGGGGCGCTACGAGCAGTACTTC CASSSTGVGRYEQYF
TRBJ2-1 TRBD2 NA TRBV20-1 TGCAGTGCCCCGGGAGCGGGAGGTGGCAATGAGCAGTTCTTC CSAPGAGGGNEQFF
TRBJ2-2 NA NA TRBV4-3 TGCGCCAGCAGCCAAGTCCCACACACCGGGGAGCTGTTTTTT CASSQVPHTGELFF
TRBJ2-3 TRBD1 many TRBV3-1 TGTGCCAGTTCACAGGGGGTGAACTCAGATACGCAGTATTTT CASSQGVNSDTQYF
TRBJ1-2 TRBD1 few TRBV20-1 TGCAGTGCTCCCTCGACAGGGGATCCACCTTTCGGAGGCTACACCTTC CSAPSTGDPPFGGYTF
TRBJ2-5 NA few TRBV12-3/TRBV12-4 TGTGCCAGCAGTCCCCTGAGTCGTCTGGAGACCCAGTACTTC CASSPLSRLETQYF
TRBJ2-7 NA few TRBV10-3 TGTGCCATCAGTGAGTGGGCCAACTACGAGCAGTACTTC CAISEWANYEQYF
TRBJ1-5 NA NA TRBV6-2/TRBV6-3 TGTGCCAGCAGACAGGGATACGATAGCAATCAGCCCCAGCATTTT CASRQGYDSNQPQHF
TRBJ1-4 TRBD1 NA TRBV5-6 TGTGCCAGCAGCCGAGGGGGCGGCCTCGGAAATGAAAAACTGTTTTTT CASSRGGGLGNEKLFF
TRBJ2-5 NA NA TRBV6-1 TGTGCCAGCAGCAGGTACGGGCGTTCCGAAGAGACCCAGTACTTC CASSRYGRSEETQYF